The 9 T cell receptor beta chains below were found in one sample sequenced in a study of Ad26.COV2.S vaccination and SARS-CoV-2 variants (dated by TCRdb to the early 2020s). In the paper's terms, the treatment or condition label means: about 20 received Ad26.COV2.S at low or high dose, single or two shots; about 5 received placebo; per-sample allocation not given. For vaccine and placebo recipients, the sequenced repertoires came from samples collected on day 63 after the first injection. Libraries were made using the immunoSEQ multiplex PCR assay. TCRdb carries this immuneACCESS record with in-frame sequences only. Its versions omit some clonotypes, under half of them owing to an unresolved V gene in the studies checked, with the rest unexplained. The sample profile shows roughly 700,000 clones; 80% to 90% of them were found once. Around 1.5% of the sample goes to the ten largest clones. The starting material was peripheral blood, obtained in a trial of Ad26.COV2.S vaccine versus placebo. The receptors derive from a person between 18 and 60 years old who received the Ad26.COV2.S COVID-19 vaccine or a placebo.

The CDR3 loop is CASSRGQTDTQYF. As DNA, the CDR3 is TGTGCCAGCAGTAGGGGCCAGACAGATACGCAGTATTTT. The chain couples TRBV25-1 to TRBJ2-3, with a possible D match to TRBD1 (5 bases). The CDR3 loop spans 13 amino acids. The germline V gene encodes CDR1 MGHDK and CDR2 SYGVNS. V lost 5 bases, J lost 3 bases, and 9 bases lay in between.

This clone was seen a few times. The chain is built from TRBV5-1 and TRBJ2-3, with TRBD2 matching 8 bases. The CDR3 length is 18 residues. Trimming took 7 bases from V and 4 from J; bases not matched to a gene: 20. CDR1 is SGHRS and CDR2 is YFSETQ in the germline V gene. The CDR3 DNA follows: TGCGCCAGCGGACCCACTCATTTAGCGGGATTGAGCGCAGATACGCAGTATTTT. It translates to CASGPTHLAGLSADTQYF.

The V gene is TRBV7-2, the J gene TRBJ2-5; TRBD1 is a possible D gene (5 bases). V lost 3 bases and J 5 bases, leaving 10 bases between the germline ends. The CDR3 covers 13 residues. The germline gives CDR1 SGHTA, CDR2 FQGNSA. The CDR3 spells CASSLGPRETQYF. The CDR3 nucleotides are TGTGCCAGCAGCTTGGGGCCGAGGGAGACCCAGTACTTC.

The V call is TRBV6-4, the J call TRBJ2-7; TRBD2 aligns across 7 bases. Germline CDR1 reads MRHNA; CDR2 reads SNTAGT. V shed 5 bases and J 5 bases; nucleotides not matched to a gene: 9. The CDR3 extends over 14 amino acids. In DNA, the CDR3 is TGTGCCAGCAGTTCCGCGGGAGATGGAAACGAGCAGTACTTC. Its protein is CASSSAGDGNEQYF.

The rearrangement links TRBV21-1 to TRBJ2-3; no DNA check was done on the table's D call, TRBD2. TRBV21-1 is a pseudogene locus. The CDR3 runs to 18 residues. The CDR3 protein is CASSKGWTSGGRTDTQYF. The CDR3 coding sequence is TGTGCCAGCAGCAAAGGTTGGACTAGCGGGGGCCGCACAGATACGCAGTATTTT.

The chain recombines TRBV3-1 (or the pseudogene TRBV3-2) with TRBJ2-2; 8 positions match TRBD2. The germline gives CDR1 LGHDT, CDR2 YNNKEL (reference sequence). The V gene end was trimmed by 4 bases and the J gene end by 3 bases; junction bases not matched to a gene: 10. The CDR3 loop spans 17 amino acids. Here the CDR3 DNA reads TGTGCCAGCAGCCCTCTCTTGGGGCGGGGGGACACCGGGGAGCTGTTTTTT. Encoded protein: CASSPLLGRGDTGELFF.

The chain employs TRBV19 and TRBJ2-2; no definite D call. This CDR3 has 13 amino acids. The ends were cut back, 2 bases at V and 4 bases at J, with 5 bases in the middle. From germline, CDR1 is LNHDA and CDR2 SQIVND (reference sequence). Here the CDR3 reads CASSIIGTGELFF. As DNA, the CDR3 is TGTGCCAGTAGTATAATCGGCACCGGGGAGCTGTTTTTT.

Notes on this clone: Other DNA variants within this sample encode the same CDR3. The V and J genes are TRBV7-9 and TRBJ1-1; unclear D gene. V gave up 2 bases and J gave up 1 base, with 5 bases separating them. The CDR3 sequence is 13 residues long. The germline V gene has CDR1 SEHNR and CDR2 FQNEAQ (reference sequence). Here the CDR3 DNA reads TGTGCCAGCAGCTTAAGACAGAACACTGAAGCTTTCTTT. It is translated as CASSLRQNTEAFF.

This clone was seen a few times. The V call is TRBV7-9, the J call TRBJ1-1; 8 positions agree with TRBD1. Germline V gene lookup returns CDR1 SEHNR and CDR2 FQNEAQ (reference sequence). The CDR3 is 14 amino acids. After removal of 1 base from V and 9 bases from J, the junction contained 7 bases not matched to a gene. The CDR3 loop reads CASSLGTGHGQAFF. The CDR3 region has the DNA TGTGCCAGCAGCTTAGGGACAGGGCATGGTCAAGCTTTCTTT.